These T cell receptor beta chains were read from a single sample in a study of regulatory T cells in long-lasting Graves disease. One entry per CDR3 protein results from TCRdb running MiXCR on the multiplex PCR reads. The profile shows about 360,000 distinct CDR3 sequences, about 17% of them singletons. Another study also made use of these data, one on T cells in Graves' hyperthyroidism and ophthalmopathy.

The sample consisted of peripheral blood mononuclear cells (PBMCs), taken at new diagnosis, from a patient treated with antithyroid drugs. These receptors were taken from a woman aged 18 to 35 with Graves disease. Both conserved end residues are part of each CDR3. The order of the fields is V gene, clone size, D gene, J gene, CDR3 protein, CDR3 DNA. The D gene is left open where the match is weak. Not all rows give a size; the values are once, few, many and, for expanded clones, a class.

V: TRBV3-1; size: many; D: NA; J: TRBJ2-3; CDR3: CASSDPRGADTQYF; DNA: TGTGCCAGCAGCGACCCTCGGGGGGCGGATACGCAGTATTTT
V: TRBV6-2/TRBV6-3; size: NA; D: NA; J: TRBJ1-2; CDR3: CASSGTNVPPLNGYTF; DNA: TGTGCCAGCAGTGGGACCAACGTCCCCCCGTTGAATGGCTACACCTTC
V: TRBV2; size: many; D: NA; J: TRBJ1-6; CDR3: CATQYLGDTYNSPLHF; DNA: TGTGCCACCCAATACCTAGGGGATACCTATAATTCACCCCTCCACTTT
V: TRBV14; size: many; D: NA; J: TRBJ2-5; CDR3: CASRQQGPGETQYF; DNA: TGTGCCAGCAGACAACAGGGACCTGGAGAGACCCAGTACTTC
V: TRBV29-1; size: NA; D: NA; J: TRBJ1-1; CDR3: CSVKSGPEAFF; DNA: TGCAGCGTCAAATCGGGCCCGGAAGCTTTCTTT
V: TRBV28; size: many; D: TRBD1; J: TRBJ2-1; CDR3: CASSPRDRGPYNEQFF; DNA: TGTGCCAGCAGCCCCCGGGACAGGGGTCCCTACAATGAGCAGTTCTTC
V: TRBV2; size: NA; D: NA; J: TRBJ1-3; CDR3: CASSEDFRGTIYF; DNA: TGTGCCAGCAGTGAGGATTTCAGGGGCACCATATATTTT
V: TRBV9; size: few; D: NA; J: TRBJ2-7; CDR3: CASSVALDHYEQYF; DNA: TGTGCCAGCAGCGTAGCACTGGATCACTACGAGCAGTACTTC
V: TRBV2; size: few; D: TRBD1; J: TRBJ1-2; CDR3: CASSETRTGENYGYTF; DNA: TGTGCCAGCAGTGAAACCCGGACAGGGGAAAACTATGGCTACACCTTC
V: TRBV24-1; size: many; D: TRBD2; J: TRBJ2-3; CDR3: CATSSTRRGGQWTQYF; DNA: TGTGCCACCAGTTCCACCCGGCGGGGGGGCCAATGGACGCAGTATTTT
V: TRBV2; size: few; D: NA; J: TRBJ1-1; CDR3: CASRPWAGVESEAFF; DNA: TGTGCCAGCAGACCCTGGGCAGGGGTCGAATCTGAAGCTTTCTTT
V: TRBV7-9; size: NA; D: NA; J: TRBJ1-1; CDR3: CASSSEGDTEAFF; DNA: TGTGCCAGCAGCTCGGAAGGAGACACTGAAGCTTTCTTT
V: TRBV5-1; size: many; D: NA; J: TRBJ2-2; CDR3: CASSLVMTANTGELFF; DNA: TGCGCCAGCAGCTTGGTGATGACAGCGAACACCGGGGAGCTGTTTTTT
V: TRBV7-8; size: many; D: TRBD1; J: TRBJ1-5; CDR3: CASSLWAGGSNQPQHF; DNA: TGTGCCAGCAGCTTATGGGCAGGGGGTAGCAATCAGCCCCAGCATTTT
V: TRBV4-1; size: many; D: TRBD1; J: TRBJ2-7; CDR3: CASSLMGQVDEQYF; DNA: TGCGCCAGCAGCCTCATGGGACAGGTAGACGAGCAGTACTTC
V: TRBV29-1; size: NA; D: TRBD2; J: TRBJ2-7; CDR3: CSVVGGSFSEQYF; DNA: TGCAGCGTTGTAGGCGGGAGTTTTTCCGAGCAGTACTTC
V: TRBV3-1; size: many; D: NA; J: TRBJ1-3; CDR3: CASSQLEGNTIYF; DNA: TGTGCCAGCAGCCAACTAGAAGGAAACACCATATATTTT
V: TRBV10-1; size: many; D: TRBD2; J: TRBJ2-7; CDR3: CASRQGLAGPYEQYF; DNA: TGCGCCAGCAGACAAGGACTAGCGGGACCCTACGAGCAGTACTTC
V: TRBV30; size: many; D: NA; J: TRBJ2-4; CDR3: CASWGPNVAKNIQYF; DNA: TGTGCCTCCTGGGGCCCAAATGTAGCCAAAAACATTCAGTACTTC
V: TRBV3-1; size: many; D: NA; J: TRBJ1-2; CDR3: CATHGGATRGGYTF; DNA: TGTGCTACCCACGGGGGGGCAACGCGTGGGGGCTACACCTTC
V: TRBV4-1; size: many; D: TRBD1; J: TRBJ1-1; CDR3: CASSRPSDRGAEAFF; DNA: TGCGCCAGCAGCCGACCCTCAGACAGGGGGGCTGAAGCTTTCTTT
V: TRBV20-1; size: many; D: TRBD1; J: TRBJ1-6; CDR3: CSASRTGRTNSPLHF; DNA: TGCAGTGCTTCCCGGACAGGGAGGACCAATTCACCCCTCCACTTT
V: TRBV6-2/TRBV6-3; size: many; D: NA; J: TRBJ2-1; CDR3: CASSLRAGAANEQFF; DNA: TGTGCCAGCAGTCTGAGGGCGGGGGCCGCCAATGAGCAGTTCTTC
V: TRBV6-1; size: few; D: NA; J: TRBJ2-7; CDR3: CASSRTRLGEQYF; DNA: TGTGCCAGCAGTCGGACTCGGCTTGGCGAGCAGTACTTC
V: TRBV6-1; size: few; D: TRBD2; J: TRBJ2-1; CDR3: CASSLILFGGDEQFF; DNA: TGTGCCAGCAGTCTTATACTTTTCGGGGGGGATGAGCAGTTCTTC
V: TRBV6-2/TRBV6-3; size: many; D: NA; J: TRBJ2-3; CDR3: CASSYLLTDTQYF; DNA: TGTGCCAGCAGTTACCTGTTGACGGATACGCAGTATTTT
V: TRBV29-1; size: NA; D: TRBD1; J: TRBJ1-6; CDR3: CSVGDSASPLHF; DNA: TGCAGCGTAGGGGACAGTGCGTCACCCCTCCACTTT
V: TRBV11-2; size: many; D: NA; J: TRBJ1-1; CDR3: CASDYRGRGTEAFF; DNA: TGTGCCAGTGACTACCGGGGGAGGGGGACTGAAGCTTTCTTT
V: TRBV19; size: NA; D: TRBD1; J: TRBJ1-1; CDR3: CASSMDRDTEAFF; DNA: TGTGCCAGTAGTATGGACAGGGACACTGAAGCTTTCTTT
V: TRBV5-1; size: many; D: TRBD2; J: TRBJ2-1; CDR3: CASSLSGGNYNEQFF; DNA: TGTGCCAGCAGCTTAAGCGGGGGGAACTACAATGAGCAGTTCTTC
V: TRBV5-1; size: NA; D: NA; J: TRBJ2-7; CDR3: CASSLRVGLAYEQYF; DNA: TGCGCCAGCAGCTTGAGAGTGGGCCTCGCCTACGAGCAGTACTTC
V: TRBV3-1; size: NA; D: TRBD1; J: TRBJ2-2; CDR3: CASRRTGSSGELFF; DNA: TGTGCCAGCAGAAGGACAGGGTCGAGCGGGGAGCTGTTTTTT
V: TRBV11-2; size: NA; D: NA; J: TRBJ2-1; CDR3: CASSLGTNEQFF; DNA: TGTGCCAGCAGCTTAGGTACGAATGAGCAGTTCTTC
V: TRBV6-1; size: few; D: TRBD1; J: TRBJ2-7; CDR3: CASSTRDRGSYEQYF; DNA: TGTGCCAGCAGTACCCGGGACAGGGGTTCCTACGAGCAGTACTTC
V: TRBV27; size: many; D: NA; J: TRBJ2-3; CDR3: CASSPRASTDTQYF; DNA: TGTGCCAGCAGTCCTCGGGCTAGCACAGATACGCAGTATTTT
V: TRBV20-1; size: many; D: TRBD2; J: TRBJ2-1; CDR3: CSARPSPGTSGYNEQFF; DNA: TGCAGTGCTAGACCTTCCCCCGGGACTAGCGGATACAATGAGCAGTTCTTC
V: TRBV6-2/TRBV6-3; size: many; D: NA; J: TRBJ1-2; CDR3: CASSYAGSGYTF; DNA: TGTGCCAGCAGTTATGCTGGGTCTGGCTACACCTTC
V: TRBV7-3; size: NA; D: NA; J: TRBJ1-3; CDR3: CASSPDSYGNTIYF; DNA: TGTGCCAGCAGCCCGGACAGTTACGGAAACACCATATATTTT
V: TRBV5-6; size: NA; D: NA; J: TRBJ1-6; CDR3: CASSGEGGLGASPLHF; DNA: TGTGCCAGCAGCGGGGAGGGGGGGCTAGGTGCTTCACCCCTCCACTTT
V: TRBV28; size: many; D: NA; J: TRBJ2-1; CDR3: CAGRSLGGNEQFF; DNA: TGTGCAGGAAGATCGCTTGGGGGTAATGAGCAGTTCTTC
V: TRBV10-3; size: many; D: TRBD2; J: TRBJ2-5; CDR3: CAINEREGHETQYF; DNA: TGTGCCATCAACGAGCGGGAGGGCCACGAGACCCAGTACTTC
V: TRBV20-1; size: few; D: TRBD1; J: TRBJ2-7; CDR3: CSAREGQGLQQYF; DNA: TGCAGTGCTAGAGAGGGACAGGGGTTGCAGCAGTACTTC